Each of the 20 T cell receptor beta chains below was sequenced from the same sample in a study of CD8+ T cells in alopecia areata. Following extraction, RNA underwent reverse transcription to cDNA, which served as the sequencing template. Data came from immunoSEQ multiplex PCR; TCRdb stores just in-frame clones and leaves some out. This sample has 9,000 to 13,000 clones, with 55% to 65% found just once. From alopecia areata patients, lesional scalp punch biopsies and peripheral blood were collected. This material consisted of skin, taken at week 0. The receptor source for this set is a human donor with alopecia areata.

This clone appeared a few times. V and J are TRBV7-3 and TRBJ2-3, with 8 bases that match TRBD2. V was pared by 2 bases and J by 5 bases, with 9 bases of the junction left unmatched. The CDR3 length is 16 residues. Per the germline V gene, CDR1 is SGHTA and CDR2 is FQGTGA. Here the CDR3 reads CASSLFGRLAGDTQYF. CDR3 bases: TGTGCCAGCAGCTTATTTGGTCGCCTAGCGGGAGATACGCAGTATTTT. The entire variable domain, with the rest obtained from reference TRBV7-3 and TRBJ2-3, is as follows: GAGVSQTPSNKVTEKGKYVELRCDPISGHTALYWYRQSLGQGPEFLIYFQGTGAADDSGLPNDRFFAVRPEGSVSTLKIQRTERGDSAVYLCASSLFGRLAGDTQYFGPGTRLTVL.

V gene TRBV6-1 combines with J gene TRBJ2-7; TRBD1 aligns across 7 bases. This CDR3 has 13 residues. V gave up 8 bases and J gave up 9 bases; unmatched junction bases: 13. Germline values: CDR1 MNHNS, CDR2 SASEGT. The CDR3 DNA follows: TGTGCCAGCCACCCGGGACAGCTCGACTGGCAGTACTTC. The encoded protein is CASHPGQLDWQYF.

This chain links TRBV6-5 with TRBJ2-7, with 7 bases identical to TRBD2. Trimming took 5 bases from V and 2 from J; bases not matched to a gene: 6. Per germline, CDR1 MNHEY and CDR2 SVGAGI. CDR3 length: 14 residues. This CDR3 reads CASSPTSVTYEQYF. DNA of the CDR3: TGTGCCAGCAGTCCAACTAGCGTTACCTACGAGCAGTACTTC.

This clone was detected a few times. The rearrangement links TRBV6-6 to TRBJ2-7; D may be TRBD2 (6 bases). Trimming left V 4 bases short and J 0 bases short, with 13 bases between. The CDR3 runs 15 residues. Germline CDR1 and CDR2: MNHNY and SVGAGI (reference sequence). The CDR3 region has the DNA TGTGCCAGCAGTTCTCACCGGGACTTCTCCTACGAGCAGTACTTC. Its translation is CASSSHRDFSYEQYF.

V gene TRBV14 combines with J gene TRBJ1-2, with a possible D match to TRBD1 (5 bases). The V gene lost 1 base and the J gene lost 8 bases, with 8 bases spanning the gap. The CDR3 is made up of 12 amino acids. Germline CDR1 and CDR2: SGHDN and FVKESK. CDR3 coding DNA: TGTGCCAGCAGCCAAGTGACAGAGGGCTACACCTTC. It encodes CASSQVTEGYTF.

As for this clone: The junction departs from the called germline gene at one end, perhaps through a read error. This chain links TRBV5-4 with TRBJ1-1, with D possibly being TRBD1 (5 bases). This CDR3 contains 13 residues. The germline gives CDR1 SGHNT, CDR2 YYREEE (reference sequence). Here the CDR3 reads CASSLAIIGARDF. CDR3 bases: TGTGCCAGCAGCTTGGCCATTATCGGGGCTAGGGACTTT. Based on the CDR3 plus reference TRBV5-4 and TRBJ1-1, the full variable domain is ETGVTQSPTHLIKTRGQQVTLRCSSQSGHNTVSWYQQALGQGPQFIFQYYREEENGRGNFPPRFSGLQFPNYSSELNVNALELDDSALYLCASSLAIIGARDFGQGTRLTVV.

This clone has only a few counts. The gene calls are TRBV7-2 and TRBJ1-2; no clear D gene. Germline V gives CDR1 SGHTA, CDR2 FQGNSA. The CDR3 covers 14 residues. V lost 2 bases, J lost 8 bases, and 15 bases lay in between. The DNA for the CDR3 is TGTGCCAGCAGCTTAAGTTCGGGGTGGAGAGGCTACACCTTC. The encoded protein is CASSLSSGWRGYTF.

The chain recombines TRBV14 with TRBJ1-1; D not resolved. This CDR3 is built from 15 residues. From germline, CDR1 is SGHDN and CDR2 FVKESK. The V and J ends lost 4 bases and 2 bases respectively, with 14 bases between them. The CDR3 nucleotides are TGTGCCAGCAGCCCCTACGGACCCCACAACACTGAAGCTTTCTTT. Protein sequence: CASSPYGPHNTEAFF.

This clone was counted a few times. This CDR3 reads CASSETDRIYGYTF. In DNA, the CDR3 is TGTGCCAGCAGTGAAACAGACAGGATCTATGGCTACACCTTC. The genes are TRBV6-1 and TRBJ1-2; the D gene is possibly TRBD1 (6 bases). Trimming cost V 2 bases and J 4 bases, with 11 bases left between them. This CDR3 is built from 14 residues. Germline CDR1 reads MNHNS; CDR2 reads SASEGT.

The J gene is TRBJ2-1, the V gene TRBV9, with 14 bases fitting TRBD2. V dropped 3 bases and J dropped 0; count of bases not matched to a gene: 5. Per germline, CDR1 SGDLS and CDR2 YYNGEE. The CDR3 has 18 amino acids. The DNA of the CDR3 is TGTGCCAGCAGCGCCCGACTAGCGGGAGGGGACTCCTACAATGAGCAGTTCTTC. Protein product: CASSARLAGGDSYNEQFF.

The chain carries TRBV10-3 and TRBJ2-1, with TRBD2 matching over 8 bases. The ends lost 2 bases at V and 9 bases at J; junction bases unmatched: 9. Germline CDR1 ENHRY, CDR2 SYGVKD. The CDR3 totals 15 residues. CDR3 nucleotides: TGTGCCATCAGTGAGAAACTAGCGGAGGTGGTTGAGCAGTTCTTC. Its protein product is CAISEKLAEVVEQFF.

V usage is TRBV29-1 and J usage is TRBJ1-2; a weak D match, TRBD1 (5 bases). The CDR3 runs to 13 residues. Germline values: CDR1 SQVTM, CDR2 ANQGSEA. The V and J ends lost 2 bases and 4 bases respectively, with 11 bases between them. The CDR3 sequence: CSVELGLGYGYTF. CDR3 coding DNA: TGCAGCGTTGAATTGGGGCTCGGCTATGGCTACACCTTC.

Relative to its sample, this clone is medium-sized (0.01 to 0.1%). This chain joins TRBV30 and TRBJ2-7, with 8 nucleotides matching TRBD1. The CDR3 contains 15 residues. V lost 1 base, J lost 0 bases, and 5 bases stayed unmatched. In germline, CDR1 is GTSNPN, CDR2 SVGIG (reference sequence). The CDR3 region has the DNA TGTGCCTGGAGTGACCGGGACAGGCCCTCCTACGAGCAGTACTTC. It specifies CAWSDRDRPSYEQYF.

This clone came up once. The CDR3 DNA reads as TGCGCCAGCAGCGCGAGGGGTGCTGGGGCCAACGTCCTGACTTTC. Protein sequence: CASSARGAGANVLTF. The chain is built from TRBV5-1 and TRBJ2-6, with D tentatively TRBD1 or TRBD2 (5 bases each). Germline V gives CDR1 SGHRS, CDR2 YFSETQ. Trimming removed 4 bases at V and 2 bases at J, with 10 bases between. The CDR3 runs to 15 residues.

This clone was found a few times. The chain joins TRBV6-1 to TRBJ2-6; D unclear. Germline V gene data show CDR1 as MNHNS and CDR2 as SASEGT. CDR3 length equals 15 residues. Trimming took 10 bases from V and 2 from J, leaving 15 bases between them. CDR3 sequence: CAITLVRTGANVLTF. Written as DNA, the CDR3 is TGTGCCATCACCTTGGTCCGGACTGGGGCCAACGTCCTGACTTTC.

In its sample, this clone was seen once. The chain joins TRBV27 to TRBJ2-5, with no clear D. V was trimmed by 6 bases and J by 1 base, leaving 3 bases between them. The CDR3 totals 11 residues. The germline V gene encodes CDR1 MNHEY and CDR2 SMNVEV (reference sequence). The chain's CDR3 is CASSFQETQYF. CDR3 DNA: TGTGCCAGCAGCTTCCAAGAGACCCAGTACTTC.

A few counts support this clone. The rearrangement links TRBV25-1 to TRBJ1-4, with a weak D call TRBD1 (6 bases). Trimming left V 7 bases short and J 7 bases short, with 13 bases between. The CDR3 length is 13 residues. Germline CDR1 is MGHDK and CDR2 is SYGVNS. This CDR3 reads CASTRGGGEKLFF. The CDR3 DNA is TGTGCCAGCACCCGGGGAGGGGGTGAAAAACTGTTTTTT.

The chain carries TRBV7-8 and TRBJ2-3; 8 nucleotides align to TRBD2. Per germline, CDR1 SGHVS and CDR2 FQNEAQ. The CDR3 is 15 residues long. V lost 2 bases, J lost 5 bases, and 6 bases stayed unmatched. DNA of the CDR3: TGTGCCAGCAGCTTAACGTCCGGGGGGGGAGATACGCAGTATTTT. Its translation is CASSLTSGGGDTQYF.

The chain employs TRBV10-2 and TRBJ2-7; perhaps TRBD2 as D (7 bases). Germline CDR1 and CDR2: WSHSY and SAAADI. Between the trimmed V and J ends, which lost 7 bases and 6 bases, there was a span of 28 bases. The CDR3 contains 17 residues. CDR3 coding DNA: TGCGCCAGCAATGCTAGGGGGGGGTATGGATTTACTGGCGAGCAGTACTTC. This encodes CASNARGGYGFTGEQYF.

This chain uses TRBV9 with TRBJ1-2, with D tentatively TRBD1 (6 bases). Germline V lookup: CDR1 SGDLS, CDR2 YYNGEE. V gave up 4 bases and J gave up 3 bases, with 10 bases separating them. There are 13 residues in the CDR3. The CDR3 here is CASSPGGYYGYTF. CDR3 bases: TGTGCCAGCAGCCCCGGGGGCTACTATGGCTACACCTTC.